Sequencing of this T cell receptor (beta chain) was carried out in a study of lymphopenia after photon versus proton radiotherapy. With regard to this clone: Its antigen is still unknown.

Whole-study results and caveats: Survival link was tested only in deceased patients; proton benefit remains a possibility. In patients who died, overall survival fell as post-nadir TCR diversity dropped more. Proton therapy kept repertoires fairly stable, unlike photons, which gained effector/memory cells. Post-nadir diversity loss with photons came from oligoclonal expansion, particularly CD8+ Temra cells.

Generated by immunoSEQ multiplex PCR, the TCRdb table keeps only in-frame clones and is missing some. The sample has about 29,000 clones, roughly 90% seen once; the top ten hold 50%. Germline V gives CDR1 SGDLS, CDR2 YYNGEE. The CDR3 has 15 residues. V shed 0 bases and J 7 bases; nucleotides not matched to a gene: 8. The chain recombines TRBV9 with TRBJ2-3; 7 bases map to TRBD2. This TCR derives from a woman between 55 and 75 years old with cholangiocarcinoma. Some clones in this sample may be carry-over from other donors' samples. The material sequenced was peripheral blood, taken from a patient treated with proton-based radiotherapy. Here the CDR3 DNA reads TGTGCCAGCAGCGTAGGGGCGGGAGTTGGAAATACGCAGTATTTT. It specifies CASSVGAGVGNTQYF.